This T cell receptor beta chain was retrieved from a study of T cells in Graves' hyperthyroidism and ophthalmopathy. The CDR3 has 18 residues. With 6 bases clipped from V and 0 bases from J, the junction kept 13 bases outside the gene matches. Germline assignment: CDR1 MNHNS and CDR2 SASEGT. TCR beta CDR3 regions were amplified from RNA. Using the HTBI primer set, a first-round RT-PCR was run on the TCR CDR3. Using its own MiXCR run on the multiplex PCR reads, TCRdb lists one record per CDR3 protein. The sample records over 450,000 distinct CDR3 sequences, 15% to 20% being singletons. Disease duration was under 3 months in the ophthalmopathy patients, who also had a Clinical Activity Score of at least 3 and a NOSPECS grade of at least 4. Any patient presenting with uncontrolled infection, other autoimmune disease, pregnancy or lactation was left out. Diagnoses were established using clinical symptoms, serum thyroxine and TRAb, thyroid ultrasound and orbital computed tomography.

On this clonotype itself: Its cognate antigen is unknown.

Broader study findings: In blood, most of the thyroid clonotypes expanded above 0.001 were also present.

This chain connects TRBV6-1 to TRBJ1-4; 7 bases are a match to TRBD1. Input material: blood. This TCR was recovered from a woman under 30 with Graves' ophthalmopathy. The CDR3 sequence: CASRNKTGPTTTNEKLFF. CDR3 nucleotide sequence: TGTGCCAGCAGAAACAAGACAGGGCCTACGACAACTAATGAAAAACTGTTTTTT.